The sequence of this TCR beta chain was determined in a study of CD8 T cells in Susac syndrome. Random-hexamer reverse transcription was applied to roughly 0.5 to 1 ug RNA. The method of amplification for TCR beta CDR3 was immunoSEQ multiplex PCR, covering 54 Vbeta and 13 Jbeta. TCRdb reanalysed the immunoSEQ multiplex PCR reads using MiXCR and keeps one entry per CDR3 protein. The table includes about 250,000 distinct CDR3 sequences, 80% to 95% detected once. In blood CD8+ and CD4+ T cells, TCR beta underwent sequencing. It was treatment-naive patients with stable or active relapsing-remitting disease who made up the multiple sclerosis controls. Negative isolation yielded CD4+ and CD8+ T cells, and FACS enriched TEMRA cells. With 1 base removed from V and 0 bases from J, the gap between germline ends came to 10 bases. Germline-derived CDR1 and CDR2 are SGHTA and FQGNSA. This CDR3 comprises 16 residues.

Sequences were obtained from CD4+ T cells from PBMCs. The chain links TRBV7-2 to TRBJ1-3; D unresolved. The receptor comes from a human donor with multiple sclerosis. The CDR3 reads CASSLGSQVSGNTIYF. The CDR3 coding sequence is TGTGCCAGCAGCTTAGGAAGCCAGGTCTCTGGAAACACCATATATTTT. The full variable domain, its missing parts supplied by reference TRBV7-2 and TRBJ1-3, is GAGVSQSPSNKVTEKGKDVELRCDPISGHTALYWYRQSLGQGLEFLIYFQGNSAPDKSGLPSDRFSAERTGGSVSTLTIQRTQQEDSAVYLCASSLGSQVSGNTIYFGEGSWLTVV.